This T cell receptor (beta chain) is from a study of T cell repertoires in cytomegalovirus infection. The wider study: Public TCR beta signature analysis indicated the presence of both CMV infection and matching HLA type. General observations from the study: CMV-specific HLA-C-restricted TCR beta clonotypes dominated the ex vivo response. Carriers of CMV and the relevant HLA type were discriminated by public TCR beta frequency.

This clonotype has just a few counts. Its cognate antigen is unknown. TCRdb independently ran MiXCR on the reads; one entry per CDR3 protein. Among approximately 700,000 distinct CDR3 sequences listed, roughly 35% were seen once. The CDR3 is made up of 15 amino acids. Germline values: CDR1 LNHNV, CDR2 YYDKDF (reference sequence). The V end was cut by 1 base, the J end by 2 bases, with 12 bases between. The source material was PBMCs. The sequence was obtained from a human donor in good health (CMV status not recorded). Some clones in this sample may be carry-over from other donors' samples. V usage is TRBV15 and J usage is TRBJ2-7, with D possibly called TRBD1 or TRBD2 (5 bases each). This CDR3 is CATSRGDLQTYEQYF. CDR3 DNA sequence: TGTGCCACCAGCAGAGGGGACCTTCAAACCTACGAGCAGTACTTC.